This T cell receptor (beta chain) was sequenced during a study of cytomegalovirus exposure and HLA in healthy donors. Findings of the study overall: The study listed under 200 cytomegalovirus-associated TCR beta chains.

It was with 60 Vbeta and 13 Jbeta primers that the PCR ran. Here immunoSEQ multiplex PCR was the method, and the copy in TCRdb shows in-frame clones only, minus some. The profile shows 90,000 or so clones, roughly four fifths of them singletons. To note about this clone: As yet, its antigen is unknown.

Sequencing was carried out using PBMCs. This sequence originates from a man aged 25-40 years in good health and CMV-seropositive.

The CDR3 protein is CASSPGLAGWVTDTQYF. Written as DNA, the CDR3 is TGTGCCAGCTCGCCCGGACTAGCGGGATGGGTTACAGATACGCAGTATTTT. The V gene is TRBV18, the J gene TRBJ2-3, with 12 bases that match TRBD2. V was clipped by 6 bases and J by 3 bases; unmatched bases: 10. Germline CDR1 and CDR2: KGHSH and LQKENI. The CDR3 is 17 residues long.